The 21 T cell receptor beta chains reported below all come from one sample, sequenced in a study of low-dose radiotherapy and immunotherapy resistance in tumors. TCR amplification used around 19 PCR cycles, a constant-region primer and a V-primer adapter. Each CDR3 protein is one row after TCRdb ran MiXCR on the reads. The sample includes tens of thousands of distinct CDR3 sequences, 12% of them seen just once. Time point given: before trial treatment. The material sequenced was PBMCs, taken before treatment. Every receptor here comes from a female donor with ovarian cancer.

Ten or more counts support this clonotype. The chain recombines TRBV3-1 with TRBJ2-1, with a tentative D call TRBD1 (5 bases). V shed 3 bases and J shed 7 bases, with 16 bases lying between them. From germline, CDR1 is LGHDT and CDR2 YNNKEL (reference sequence). The CDR3 has 15 residues. CDR3 bases: TGTGCCAGCAGCCAGGGGCCAGGTCGGAGAAATGAGCAGTTCTTC. Translation: CASSQGPGRRNEQFF.

This clonotype was recorded at least ten times. V usage is TRBV20-1 and J usage is TRBJ2-3; perhaps TRBD2 as D (5 bases). CDR3 length equals 18 residues. Trimming took off 6 bases at V and 3 bases at J, with 28 bases between the two ends. In germline, CDR1 is DFQATT, CDR2 SNEGSKA (reference sequence). The CDR3 protein is CSAPGVASPTKGTDTQYF. In DNA, the CDR3 is TGCAGTGCCCCGGGCGTGGCTAGCCCTACCAAAGGAACAGATACGCAGTATTTT.

This clonotype was counted many times. The chain uses TRBV21-1 and TRBJ2-5; the D call TRBD2 from the table was never checked on the DNA. TRBV21-1 is a known pseudogene. The CDR3 is 13 amino acids. The CDR3 region is CASPVDFQETQYF. CDR3 DNA: TGTGCCAGCCCCGTGGACTTCCAAGAGACCCAGTACTTC.

This clonotype was seen repeatedly, ten times or more. The genes are TRBV6-5 and TRBJ1-1; 9 bases align to TRBD1. From germline, CDR1 is MNHEY and CDR2 SVGAGI. The CDR3 covers 15 residues. V was pared by 5 bases and J by 1 base, with 5 bases of the junction left unmatched. The CDR3 DNA follows: TGTGCCAGCAGTGATGGGACAGGGCAGAACACTGAAGCTTTCTTT. Protein: CASSDGTGQNTEAFF.

This clonotype was observed once. With a much larger clone just one base away, this may be a read error. V and J are TRBV27 and TRBJ1-6; D might be TRBD1 (5 bases). V shed 5 bases and J shed 9 bases, with 17 bases lying between them. The germline gives CDR1 MNHEY, CDR2 SMNVEV (reference sequence). The CDR3 sequence is 15 residues long. The CDR3 loop reads CASSPRVGSGSPLHF. CDR3 in DNA: TGTGCCAGCAGTCCCAGGGTGGGTTCCGGTTCACCCCTCCACTTT.

This clonotype came up many times. The rearrangement uses TRBV10-3 and TRBJ2-2; 12 bases agree with TRBD2. Germline-derived CDR1 and CDR2 are ENHRY and SYGVKD. The CDR3 has 16 residues. Unmatched junction bases numbered 7, after V lost 4 bases and J lost 7 bases. This chain's CDR3 is CAISGTSGGLLGELFF. The CDR3, as DNA: TGTGCCATCAGTGGAACTAGCGGGGGGCTTCTCGGGGAGCTGTTTTTT.

This clonotype has only a few counts. The V gene is TRBV14, the J gene TRBJ2-3; D is perhaps TRBD2 (6 bases). V was clipped by 1 base and J by 0 bases, with 14 bases between them. This CDR3 has 17 residues. Germline assignment: CDR1 SGHDN and CDR2 FVKESK. CDR3 amino acids: CASSQVRTLASTDTQYF. CDR3 coding DNA: TGTGCCAGCAGCCAAGTCCGGACACTAGCTAGCACAGATACGCAGTATTTT.

This clonotype was counted many times. The CDR3: CASRSGLAGAEQYF. The CDR3 nucleotides read TGTGCCAGCAGATCGGGACTAGCGGGAGCCGAGCAGTACTTC. This chain joins TRBV5-6 and TRBJ2-7; 14 bases line up with TRBD2. Trimming cost V 5 bases and J 6 bases; bases outside gene matches: 4. Germline values: CDR1 SGHDT, CDR2 YYEEEE. The CDR3 runs 14 residues.

This clonotype has ten or more counts. The CDR3 spells CASSPWDGAYEQYF. The CDR3 nucleotides read TGTGCCAGCTCACCGTGGGACGGGGCCTACGAGCAGTACTTC. The chain combines TRBV18 with TRBJ2-7; TRBD1 or TRBD2 may be the D gene (5 bases each). This CDR3 is built from 14 residues. Germline V gene sequence: CDR1 KGHSH, CDR2 LQKENI. V was clipped by 3 bases and J by 2 bases, with 11 bases between them.

This clonotype was seen ten or more times. The rearrangement links TRBV5-1 to TRBJ2-4; D could derive from TRBD1 or TRBD2 (6 bases each). The germline V and J ends were trimmed by 2 bases and 8 bases, with 11 bases remaining between them. The CDR3 runs to 13 residues. CDR1 and CDR2 (germline): SGHRS, YFSETQ. The CDR3 sequence: CASSLPGEDIQYF. The DNA of the CDR3 is TGCGCCAGCAGCTTACCAGGGGAGGACATTCAGTACTTC.

This clonotype was counted at least ten times. The V gene is TRBV6-2 or TRBV6-3, the J gene TRBJ2-5; 10 nucleotides agree with TRBD1. The CDR3 extends over 16 amino acids. From germline, CDR1 is MNHEY and CDR2 SVGEGT. Trimming at V came to 1 base and at J to 5 bases, leaving 7 bases not matched to a gene. The CDR3 bases are TGTGCCAGCAGTTACTTGGACAGGGGGAGACGGGAGACCCAGTACTTC. It is translated as CASSYLDRGRRETQYF.

This clonotype has at least ten counts. J is TRBJ2-3 and V is TRBV11-2; D not certain. The CDR3 runs to 12 residues. The germline CDR1 and CDR2 sequences are SGHAT and FQNNGV. Trimming stripped 5 bases from V and 4 bases from J, with 7 bases between. Written as DNA, the CDR3 is TGTGCCAGCAGCGAGGCGGCAGATACGCAGTATTTT. Translation: CASSEAADTQYF. Complete variable domain (other parts from reference TRBV11-2 and TRBJ2-3): EAGVAQSPRYKIIEKRQSVAFWCNPISGHATLYWYQQILGQGPKLLIQFQNNGVVDDSQLPKDRFSAERLKGVDSTLKIQPAKLEDSAVYLCASSEAADTQYFGPGTRLTVL.

This clonotype was counted at least ten times. V is TRBV30 and J is TRBJ2-2; no firm D call. V lost 3 bases, J lost 6 bases, and 11 bases lay in between. From germline, CDR1 is GTSNPN and CDR2 SVGIG (reference sequence). The CDR3 is 13 residues long. The CDR3 nucleotides are TGTGCCTGGAGGCTGGGCCATGCCGGGGAGCTGTTTTTT. As protein: CAWRLGHAGELFF. Full variable domain (remainder filled in from reference TRBV30 and TRBJ2-2): SQTIHQWPATLVQPVGSPLSLECTVEGTSNPNLYWYRQAAGRGLQLLFYSVGIGQISSEVPQNLSASRPQDRQFILSSKKLLLSDSGFYLCAWRLGHAGELFFGEGSRLTVL.

This clonotype was seen ten or more times. This chain uses TRBV5-1 with TRBJ2-6, with D perhaps TRBD1 (5 bases). From germline, CDR1 is SGHRS and CDR2 YFSETQ. This CDR3 comprises 15 residues. The germline V and J ends were trimmed by 0 bases and 4 bases, with 8 bases remaining between them. The chain's CDR3 is CASSLGGAGANVLTF. DNA of the CDR3: TGCGCCAGCAGCTTGGGGGGCGCGGGGGCCAACGTCCTGACTTTC.

Ten or more counts support this clonotype. The rearrangement joins TRBV29-1 to TRBJ1-4, with D unclear. V was shortened by 5 bases and J by 8 bases, with 21 bases between the two germline ends. The CDR3 has 15 amino acids. Germline V gene lookup returns CDR1 SQVTM and CDR2 ANQGSEA. The CDR3: CSVPSSRNLREKLFF. The CDR3 DNA reads as TGCAGCGTTCCCTCGTCTAGGAATCTTCGGGAAAAACTGTTTTTT.

This clonotype came up a few times. The chain is built from TRBV18 and TRBJ1-2; D gene unclear. The CDR3 covers 15 residues. Looked up from germline, CDR1 is KGHSH and CDR2 is LQKENI. V dropped 0 bases and J dropped 4 bases, with 12 bases sitting between them. The CDR3 here is CASSPPEAWGYGYTF. The CDR3 DNA sequence: TGTGCCAGCTCACCACCCGAGGCTTGGGGCTATGGCTACACCTTC.

This clonotype has at least ten counts. This rearrangement joins TRBV14 to TRBJ1-1, with a possible D match to TRBD1 (5 bases). The ends were cut back, 4 bases at V and 4 bases at J, with 16 bases in the middle. Germline loops: CDR1 SGHDN, CDR2 FVKESK. The CDR3 totals 15 residues. The CDR3 spells CASSPPGRGITEAFF. CDR3 nucleotide sequence: TGTGCCAGCAGCCCCCCAGGGAGGGGTATCACTGAAGCTTTCTTT. The entire variable domain, with the rest obtained from reference TRBV14 and TRBJ1-1, is as follows: EAGVTQFPSHSVIEKGQTVTLRCDPISGHDNLYWYRRVMGKEIKFLLHFVKESKQDESGMPNNRFLAERTGGTYSTLKVQPAELEDSGVYFCASSPPGRGITEAFFGQGTRLTVV.

In this sample, this clonotype turned up many times. The genes are TRBV7-2 and TRBJ2-5; 7 nucleotides agree with TRBD1. With V trimmed by 3 bases and J by 1 base, 2 bases remained unmatched. Germline V gene sequence: CDR1 SGHTA, CDR2 FQGNSA. The CDR3 has 14 residues. The CDR3 nucleotides are TGTGCCAGCAGCTTGGGACAGACCCAAGAGACCCAGTACTTC. Translating gives CASSLGQTQETQYF. The entire variable domain, with the rest obtained from reference TRBV7-2 and TRBJ2-5, is as follows: GAGVSQSPSNKVTEKGKDVELRCDPISGHTALYWYRQSLGQGLEFLIYFQGNSAPDKSGLPSDRFSAERTGGSVSTLTIQRTQQEDSAVYLCASSLGQTQETQYFGPGTRLLVL.

This clonotype was recorded many times. This chain joins TRBV6-5 and TRBJ2-3; TRBD1 is a possible D gene (6 bases). Germline loops: CDR1 MNHEY, CDR2 SVGAGI. V was shortened by 6 bases and J by 8 bases, with 18 bases between the two germline ends. The length of the CDR3 is 14 residues. For the CDR3, the DNA is TGTGCCAGCAGAACGGGACATATCAGGGGTACGCAGTATTTT. It codes for CASRTGHIRGTQYF.

For this clonotype: A far bigger clonotype differs at one base, so this is likely a read error. The chain links TRBV6-5 to TRBJ2-7; D is perhaps TRBD1 (6 bases). The V end was cut by 4 bases, the J end by 4 bases, with 17 bases between. The CDR3 has 15 residues. Germline CDR1 reads MNHEY; CDR2 reads SVGAGI. CDR3 in DNA: TGTGCCAGCAGTTTGGGGGACATAAAAGATTACGAGCAGTACTTC. It yields the protein CASSLGDIKDYEQYF.

The sample holds many counts of this clonotype. The chain is built from TRBV20-1 and TRBJ1-1; TRBD1 is a possible D gene (5 bases). CDR1 is DFQATT, CDR2 SNEGSKA, per germline (reference sequence). The V end lost 3 bases, the J end lost 1 base, and 12 bases lay between the germline ends. The CDR3 contains 14 residues. CDR3 residues: CSASRGVKNTEAFF. CDR3 nucleotides: TGCAGTGCTAGTCGGGGGGTCAAGAACACTGAAGCTTTCTTT.